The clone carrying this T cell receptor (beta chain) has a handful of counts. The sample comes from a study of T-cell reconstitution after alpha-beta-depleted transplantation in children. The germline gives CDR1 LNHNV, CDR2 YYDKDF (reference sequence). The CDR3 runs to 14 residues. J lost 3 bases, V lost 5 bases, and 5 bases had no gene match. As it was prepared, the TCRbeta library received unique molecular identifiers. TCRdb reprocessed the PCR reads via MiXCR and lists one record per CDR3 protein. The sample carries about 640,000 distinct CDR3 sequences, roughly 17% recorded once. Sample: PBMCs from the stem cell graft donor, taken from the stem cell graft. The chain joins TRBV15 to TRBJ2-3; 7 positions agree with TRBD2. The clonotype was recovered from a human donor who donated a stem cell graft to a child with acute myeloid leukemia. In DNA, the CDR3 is TGTGCCACCAGCCGTCGGGGGGAAACAGATACGCAGTATTTT. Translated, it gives CATSRRGETDTQYF.